These T cell receptor beta chains were read from a single sample in a study of T cell repertoires in ileal Crohn's disease. Only in-frame clones appear in the TCRdb table, and some are missing; sequencing was by immunoSEQ multiplex PCR. The data show around 7,500 clones, 55% to 75% seen once. Material: ileal tissue. These receptors came from an adult with Crohn's disease. CDR3s include the opening cysteine and the closing phenylalanine or tryptophan. Fields, in order: D gene, J gene, V gene, clone size, CDR3 protein, CDR3 DNA. The D gene is left open where the match is weak. The listing skips clone size in some rows; elsewhere it reads once, few, many or a size class.

>.|TRBJ2-7|TRBV18|.
CASSQGGPYEQYF
TGTGCCAGCTCACAAGGGGGACCATACGAGCAGTACTTC
>TRBD2|TRBJ2-7|TRBV12-5|.
CASGLPGLAARTYEQYF
TGTGCTAGTGGTTTGCCGGGACTAGCTGCTCGTACCTACGAGCAGTACTTC
>.|TRBJ2-7|TRBV6-5|.
CASSRDSYEQYF
TGTGCCAGCAGCAGAGACAGCTACGAGCAGTACTTC
>.|TRBJ1-3|TRBV6-6|once
CASSLTDGSAIYF
TGTGCCAGCAGTTTGACGGACGGGTCGGCCATATATTTT
>TRBD2|TRBJ2-5|TRBV7-7|once
CASSFDGSGYQETQYF
TGTGCTAGCAGTTTTGATGGTAGCGGGTACCAAGAGACCCAGTACTTC
>TRBD2|TRBJ2-7|TRBV10-3|.
CAISPPGRGVGDEQYF
TGTGCCATCAGCCCACCGGGACGGGGGGTGGGGGACGAGCAGTACTTC
>TRBD1|TRBJ1-1|TRBV7-9|.
CASSWTGRLQNTEAFF
TGTGCCAGCAGCTGGACAGGGAGGCTTCAGAACACTGAAGCTTTCTTT
>.|TRBJ2-5|TRBV28|.
CASSLEGGWVGETQYF
TGTGCCAGCAGTTTGGAGGGAGGCTGGGTTGGGGAGACCCAGTACTTC
>.|TRBJ2-7|TRBV10-3|hyperexpanded
CAIGPTTYEQYF
TGTGCCATCGGACCTACAACGTACGAGCAGTACTTC
>.|TRBJ1-1|TRBV6-5|few
CASGGGMNTEAFF
TGTGCCAGCGGCGGGGGAATGAACACTGAAGCTTTCTTT
>TRBD2|TRBJ2-2|TRBV11-2|.
CASSPQGLAVPGELFF
TGTGCCAGCAGCCCCCAAGGGCTAGCGGTACCCGGGGAGCTGTTTTTT
>TRBD1|TRBJ1-6|TRBV5-1|few
CASSTWTGNSPLHF
TGCGCCAGCAGCACCTGGACAGGCAATTCACCCCTCCACTTT
>.|TRBJ2-7|TRBV28|.
CASSPLTSRYEQYF
TGTGCCAGCAGCCCACTCACTAGCCGCTACGAGCAGTACTTC
>TRBD2|TRBJ2-7|TRBV19|.
CASSPGLVYEQYF
TGTGCCAGTAGTCCCGGACTAGTATATGAGCAGTACTTC
>.|TRBJ1-2|TRBV20-1|.
CSAPGSKGYTF
TGCAGTGCGCCCGGGTCTAAAGGCTACACCTTC
>.|TRBJ1-4|TRBV6-5|few
CASTQRTTNEKLFF
TGTGCCAGCACGCAGAGAACAACTAATGAAAAACTGTTTTTT
>.|TRBJ2-3|TRBV5-1|.
CASSLVGGSDTDTQYF
TGCGCCAGCAGCTTGGTAGGGGGTTCTGACACAGATACGCAGTATTTT
>.|TRBJ2-3|TRBV7-9|.
CASSLGSTDTQYF
TGTGCCAGCAGCTTAGGTAGCACAGATACGCAGTATTTT
>TRBD2|TRBJ2-1|TRBV30|few
CAGRLALGLGEQFF
TGTGCCGGACGACTAGCCTTGGGGCTAGGTGAGCAGTTCTTC
>TRBD2|TRBJ2-1|TRBV9|once
CASSAGTSGNNEQFF
TGTGCCAGCAGCGCCGGGACTAGCGGGAACAATGAGCAGTTCTTC
>.|TRBJ2-7|TRBV10-2|.
CAIGPTTYEQYF
TGTGCCATCGGACCTACAACGTACGAGCAGTACTTC
>TRBD2|TRBJ2-3|TRBV7-2|.
CASSLRTSSTDTQYF
TGTGCCAGCAGCTTACGGACTAGTAGCACAGATACGCAGTATTTT
>TRBD2|TRBJ2-1|TRBV4-1|.
CASSQVGRGSSYNEQFF
TGCGCCAGCAGCCAAGTGGGGCGGGGGAGCTCCTACAATGAGCAGTTCTTC
>TRBD2|TRBJ2-7|TRBV5-4|.
CASSAGTSGPYYEQYF
TGTGCCAGCAGCGCCGGGACTAGCGGGCCGTACTACGAGCAGTACTTC
>.|TRBJ2-7|TRBV6-6|.
CASSYSRPGSSYEQYF
TGTGCCAGCAGTTACTCGAGACCGGGGAGCTCCTACGAGCAGTACTTC
>.|TRBJ2-7|TRBV18|.
CASLGHSAYEQYF
TGTGCCAGCCTCGGACACTCAGCCTACGAGCAGTACTTC
>TRBD1|TRBJ2-2|TRBV5-5|.
CASSRDSSASNTGELFF
TGTGCCAGCAGCCGGGACAGTTCCGCATCGAACACCGGGGAGCTGTTTTTT
>.|TRBJ2-7|TRBV27|.
CASSPSRGTGEQYF
TGTGCCAGCAGCCCGAGCCGGGGGACTGGCGAGCAGTACTTC
>TRBD1|TRBJ2-2|TRBV6-5|.
CASSLTGTGDAGELFF
TGTGCCAGCAGTTTAACCGGGACAGGGGATGCCGGGGAGCTGTTTTTT
>TRBD1|TRBJ1-6|TRBV19|few
CASSTTKGQGGSPLHF
TGTGCCAGTAGTACTACAAAGGGACAGGGAGGTTCACCCCTCCACTTT
>TRBD1|TRBJ1-2|TRBV28|few
CASRLTGVSNYGYTF
TGTGCCAGCAGGTTAACAGGGGTTTCCAACTATGGCTACACCTTC
>.|TRBJ2-1|TRBV28|.
CASSLPGTYVNEQFF
TGTGCCAGCAGTTTGCCCGGGACCTACGTGAATGAGCAGTTCTTC
>TRBD1|TRBJ1-2|TRBV7-8|.
CASSLGTGPGYGYTF
TGTGCCAGCAGCTTAGGGACAGGGCCGGGCTATGGCTACACCTTC
>TRBD1|TRBJ1-2|TRBV5-1|few
CASSLFQGDYGYTF
TGCGCCAGCAGCCTGTTCCAGGGGGACTATGGCTACACCTTC
>TRBD1|TRBJ2-4|TRBV6-1|.
CASSEAPGTVDIQYF
TGTGCCAGCAGTGAAGCGCCCGGGACAGTGGACATTCAGTACTTC
>TRBD2|TRBJ2-5|TRBV11-1|.
CASSLGATGGPETQYF
TGTGCCAGCAGCTTAGGAGCAACGGGAGGGCCAGAGACCCAGTACTTC
>TRBD1|TRBJ2-7|TRBV6-5|few
CASSLSGTGFSHEQYF
TGTGCCAGCAGTTTATCCGGGACAGGGTTTTCCCACGAGCAGTACTTC